A single sample is the source of the 8 T cell receptor beta chains below, sequenced in a study of blood T cell repertoires in COVID-19. Sequencing was performed with immunoSEQ multiplex PCR; in TCRdb, only in-frame clones are kept and a portion is missing. Seen here are approximately 220,000 clones, approximately 86% observed once, and the top ten hold about 4.7%. The sequenced sample consisted of PBMCs or T cells enriched from blood (not recorded which). These receptors came from a woman aged 25-40 years who had been exposed to COVID-19.

The chain links TRBV3-1 (or the pseudogene TRBV3-2) to TRBJ1-4; 7 nucleotides align to TRBD1. Germline values: CDR1 LGHDT, CDR2 YNNKEL (reference sequence). V shed 2 bases, J shed 5 bases, and the junction held 14 bases outside the gene matches. The CDR3 runs 18 residues. In DNA, the CDR3 is TGTGCCAGCAGCCAAATCAAGGTCTCGACAGGGCACAATGAAAAACTGTTTTTT. Amino acid sequence: CASSQIKVSTGHNEKLFF.

This chain uses TRBV19 with TRBJ1-2, with 7 bases identical to TRBD1. CDR1 is LNHDA and CDR2 is SQIVND in the germline V gene (reference sequence). J lost 4 bases, V lost 1 base, and 6 bases had no gene match. CDR3 length equals 15 residues. For the CDR3, the DNA is TGTGCCAGTAGTATAGGACAGGGATCGGGCTATGGCTACACCTTC. Its translation is CASSIGQGSGYGYTF.

The chain employs TRBV5-1 and TRBJ2-7; TRBD1 matches 12 bases. The junction had 7 bases not matched to a gene; V was cut back by 5 bases and J by 1 base. CDR3 size: 16 residues. Per germline, CDR1 SGHRS and CDR2 YFSETQ. As DNA, the CDR3 is TGCGCCAGCAGGAGGGGACAGGGGGCTTCTTCCTACGAGCAGTACTTC. It codes for CASRRGQGASSYEQYF.

A remark on this clone: Other nucleotide sequences from this sample produce the same CDR3. The V gene is TRBV18, the J gene TRBJ1-6; possibly TRBD1 for D (5 bases). Germline V gene sequence: CDR1 KGHSH, CDR2 LQKENI. Between the trimmed V and J ends, which lost 1 base and 6 bases, there was a span of 7 bases. The CDR3 covers 14 residues. The CDR3, as DNA: TGTGCCAGCTCACCACGAGACAGTAATTCACCCCTCCACTTT. It translates to CASSPRDSNSPLHF. The whole variable domain, remainder taken from reference TRBV18 and TRBJ1-6, is NAGVMQNPRHLVRRRGQEARLRCSPMKGHSHVYWYRQLPEEGLKFMVYLQKENIIDESGMPKERFSAEFPKEGPSILRIQQVVRGDSAAYFCASSPRDSNSPLHFGNGTRLTVT.

The chain employs TRBV20-1 and TRBJ1-1, with a weak D call TRBD1 (5 bases). The CDR3 runs 11 residues. With 6 bases removed from V and 11 bases from J, the gap between germline ends came to 16 bases. Germline CDR1 is DFQATT and CDR2 is SNEGSKA (reference sequence). CDR3 residues: CSAREGRWAFF. The CDR3 DNA sequence: TGCAGTGCCAGGGAAGGTCGATGGGCTTTCTTT.

This chain connects TRBV4-2 to TRBJ2-5; the match to TRBD2 covers 9 bases. Germline V gene data show CDR1 as LGHNA and CDR2 as YNFKEQ. The J segment lost 4 bases and the V segment lost 1 base, leaving 7 bases of the junction unmatched. The CDR3 has 16 residues. Written as DNA, the CDR3 is TGTGCCAGCAGCCAAGCTCTGCGGGGGGGAGGAGAGACCCAGTACTTC. Its protein product is CASSQALRGGGETQYF.

This rearrangement joins TRBV27 to TRBJ2-3; the D gene is possibly TRBD2 (7 bases). Looked up from germline, CDR1 is MNHEY and CDR2 is SMNVEV (reference sequence). The length of the CDR3 is 14 residues. Between the trimmed V and J ends, which lost 2 bases and 10 bases, there was a span of 16 bases. The CDR3 nucleotides read TGTGCCAGCAGTTTAGGGGACACTAGCGTAGCGCAGTATTTT. This sequence encodes CASSLGDTSVAQYF.

The rearrangement links TRBV19 to TRBJ1-5; no clear D. V was shortened by 0 bases and J by 2 bases, with 8 bases between the two germline ends. The length of the CDR3 is 15 residues. From germline, CDR1 is LNHDA and CDR2 SQIVND (reference sequence). The CDR3 sequence: CASSIDPLGNQPQHF. DNA for the CDR3: TGTGCCAGTAGTATAGATCCCCTCGGCAATCAGCCCCAGCATTTT. Based on the CDR3 plus reference TRBV19 and TRBJ1-5, the full variable domain is DGGITQSPKYLFRKEGQNVTLSCEQNLNHDAMYWYRQDPGQGLRLIYYSQIVNDFQKGDIAEGYSVSREKKESFPLTVTSAQKNPTAFYLCASSIDPLGNQPQHFGDGTRLSIL.